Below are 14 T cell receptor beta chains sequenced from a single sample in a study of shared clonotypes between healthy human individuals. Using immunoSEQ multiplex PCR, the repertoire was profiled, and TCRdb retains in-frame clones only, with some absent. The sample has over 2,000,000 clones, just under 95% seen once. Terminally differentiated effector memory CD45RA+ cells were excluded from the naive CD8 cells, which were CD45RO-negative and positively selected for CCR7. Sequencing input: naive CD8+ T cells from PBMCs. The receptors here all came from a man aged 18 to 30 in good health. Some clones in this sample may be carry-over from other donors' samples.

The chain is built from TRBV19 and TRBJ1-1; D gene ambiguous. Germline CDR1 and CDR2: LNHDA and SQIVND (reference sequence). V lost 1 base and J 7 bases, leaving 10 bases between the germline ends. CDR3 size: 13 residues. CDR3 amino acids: CASSIGRVNEAFF. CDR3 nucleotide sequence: TGTGCCAGTAGTATAGGGAGGGTAAATGAAGCTTTCTTT. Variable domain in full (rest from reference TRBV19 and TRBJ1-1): DGGITQSPKYLFRKEGQNVTLSCEQNLNHDAMYWYRQDPGQGLRLIYYSQIVNDFQKGDIAEGYSVSREKKESFPLTVTSAQKNPTAFYLCASSIGRVNEAFFGQGTRLTVV.

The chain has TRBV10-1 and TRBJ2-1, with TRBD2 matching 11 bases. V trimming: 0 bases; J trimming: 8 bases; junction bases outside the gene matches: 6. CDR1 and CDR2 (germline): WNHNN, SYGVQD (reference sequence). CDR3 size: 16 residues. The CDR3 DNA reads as TGCGCCAGCAGTGAGTCAAGGACTAGCGGGTTCTATGAGCAGTTCTTC. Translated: CASSESRTSGFYEQFF.

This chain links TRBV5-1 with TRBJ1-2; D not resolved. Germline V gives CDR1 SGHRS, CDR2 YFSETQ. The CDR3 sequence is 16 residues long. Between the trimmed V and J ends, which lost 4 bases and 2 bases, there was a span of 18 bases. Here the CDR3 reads CASSHPPDGPNYGYTF. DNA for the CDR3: TGCGCCAGCAGCCACCCCCCCGACGGACCCAACTATGGCTACACCTTC.

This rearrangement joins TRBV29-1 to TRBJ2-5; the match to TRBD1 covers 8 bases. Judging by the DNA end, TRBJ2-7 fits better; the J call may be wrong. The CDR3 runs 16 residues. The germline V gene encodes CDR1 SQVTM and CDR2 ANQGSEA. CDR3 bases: TGCAGCGTTGGGCCCCGCCGGACAGGGAAAGGGTACGAGCAGTACTTC. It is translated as CSVGPRRTGKGYEQYF.

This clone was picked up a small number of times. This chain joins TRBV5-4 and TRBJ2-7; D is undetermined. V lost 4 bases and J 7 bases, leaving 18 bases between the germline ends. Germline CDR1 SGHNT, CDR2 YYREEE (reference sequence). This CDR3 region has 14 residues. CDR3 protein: CASSQWTGLEEQYF. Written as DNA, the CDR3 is TGTGCCAGCAGCCAATGGACGGGCCTAGAGGAGCAGTACTTC.

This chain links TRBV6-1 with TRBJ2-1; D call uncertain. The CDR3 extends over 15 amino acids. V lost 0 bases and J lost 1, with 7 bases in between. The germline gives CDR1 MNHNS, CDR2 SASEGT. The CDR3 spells CASSEATASYNEQFF. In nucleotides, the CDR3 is TGTGCCAGCAGTGAAGCGACCGCATCCTACAATGAGCAGTTCTTC.

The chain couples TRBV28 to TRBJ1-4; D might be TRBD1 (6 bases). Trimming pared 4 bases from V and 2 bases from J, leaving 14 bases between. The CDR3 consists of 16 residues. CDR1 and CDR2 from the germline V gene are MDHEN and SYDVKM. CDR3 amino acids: CASSSHRVRTNEKLFF. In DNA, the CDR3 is TGTGCCAGCAGTTCCCACAGGGTTCGTACTAATGAAAAACTGTTTTTT.

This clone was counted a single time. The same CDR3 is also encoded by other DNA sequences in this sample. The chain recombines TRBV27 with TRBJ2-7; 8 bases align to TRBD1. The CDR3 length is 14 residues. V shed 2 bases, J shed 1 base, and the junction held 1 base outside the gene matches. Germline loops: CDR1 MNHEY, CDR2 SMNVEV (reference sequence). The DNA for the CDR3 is TGTGCCAGCAGTTTACGACAGGGGTCCTACGAGCAGTACTTC. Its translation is CASSLRQGSYEQYF.

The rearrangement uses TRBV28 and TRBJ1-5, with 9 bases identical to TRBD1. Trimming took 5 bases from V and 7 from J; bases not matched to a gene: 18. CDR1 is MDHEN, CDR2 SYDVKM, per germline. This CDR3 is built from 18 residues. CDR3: CASSHIRGRQGEGQPQHF. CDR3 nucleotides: TGTGCCAGCAGTCATATACGGGGGCGACAGGGGGAAGGACAGCCCCAGCATTTT. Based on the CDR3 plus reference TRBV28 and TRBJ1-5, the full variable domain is DVKVTQSSRYLVKRTGEKVFLECVQDMDHENMFWYRQDPGLGLRLIYFSYDVKMKEKGDIPEGYSVSREKKERFSLILESASTNQTSMYLCASSHIRGRQGEGQPQHFGDGTRLSIL.

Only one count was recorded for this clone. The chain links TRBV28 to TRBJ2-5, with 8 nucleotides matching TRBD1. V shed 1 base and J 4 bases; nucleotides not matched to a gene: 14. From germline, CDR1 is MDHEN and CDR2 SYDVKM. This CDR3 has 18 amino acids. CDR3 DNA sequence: TGTGCCAGCAGTTTATACGCGACAGGGGCTGAAATGGGAGAGACCCAGTACTTC. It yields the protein CASSLYATGAEMGETQYF.

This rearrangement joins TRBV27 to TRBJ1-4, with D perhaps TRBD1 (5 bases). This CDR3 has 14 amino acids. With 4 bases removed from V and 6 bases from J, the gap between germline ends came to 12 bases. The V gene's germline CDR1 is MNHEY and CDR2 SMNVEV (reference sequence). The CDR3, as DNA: TGTGCCAGCAGTTGGAGGGGCGGGGATGAAAAACTGTTTTTT. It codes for CASSWRGGDEKLFF.

CDR3 sequence reads: CSVVGLRGEGIYNEQFF. The CDR3 DNA follows: TGCAGCGTTGTGGGACTTCGTGGGGAAGGTATATACAATGAGCAGTTCTTC. The rearrangement links TRBV29-1 to TRBJ2-1, with D possibly matching TRBD2 (6 bases). Looked up from germline, CDR1 is SQVTM and CDR2 is ANQGSEA. Trimming removed 4 bases at V and 4 bases at J, with 23 bases between. The CDR3 has 17 amino acids.

CDR3 loop: CASSGRFWYNEQFF. The CDR3 DNA is TGTGCCAGCAGCGGGCGGTTCTGGTACAATGAGCAGTTCTTC. V and J are TRBV7-7 and TRBJ2-1; unclear D gene. CDR3 length equals 14 residues. Germline V gene lookup returns CDR1 SSHAT and CDR2 FNYEAQ (reference sequence). Trimming shortened V by 5 bases and J by 4 bases, and 12 bases separated the two germline ends.

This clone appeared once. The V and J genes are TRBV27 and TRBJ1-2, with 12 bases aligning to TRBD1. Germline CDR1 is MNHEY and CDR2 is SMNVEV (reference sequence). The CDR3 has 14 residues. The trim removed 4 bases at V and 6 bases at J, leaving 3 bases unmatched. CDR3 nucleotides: TGTGCCAGCAGTTCCGGGACAGGGGGCGATGGCTACACCTTC. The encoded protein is CASSSGTGGDGYTF.